This T cell receptor beta chain was observed in a study of blood T cell repertoires in COVID-19. As for the study in general: COVID-19 samples from acute and convalescent phases originated in the United States, Italy and Spain.

The repertoire was sequenced with immunoSEQ multiplex PCR; TCRdb's copy has only in-frame clones and lacks some. In the table there are tens of thousands of clones, over 70% of which are singletons. The CDR3 covers 19 residues. The germline CDR1 and CDR2 sequences are LGHDT and YNNKEL (reference sequence). V trimming: 0 bases; J trimming: 8 bases; junction bases outside the gene matches: 17. This clone occurred once. The receptor's source is a human donor in a cohort sampled during active COVID-19. This sequence joins TRBV3-1 (or the pseudogene TRBV3-2) and TRBJ1-4; TRBD1 matches 8 bases. What was sequenced was peripheral blood. The CDR3 nucleotides read TGTGCCAGCAGCCAAGATACCCGGGCCATACAGGGGGTAGGGGAAAAACTGTTTTTT. Protein product: CASSQDTRAIQGVGEKLFF.